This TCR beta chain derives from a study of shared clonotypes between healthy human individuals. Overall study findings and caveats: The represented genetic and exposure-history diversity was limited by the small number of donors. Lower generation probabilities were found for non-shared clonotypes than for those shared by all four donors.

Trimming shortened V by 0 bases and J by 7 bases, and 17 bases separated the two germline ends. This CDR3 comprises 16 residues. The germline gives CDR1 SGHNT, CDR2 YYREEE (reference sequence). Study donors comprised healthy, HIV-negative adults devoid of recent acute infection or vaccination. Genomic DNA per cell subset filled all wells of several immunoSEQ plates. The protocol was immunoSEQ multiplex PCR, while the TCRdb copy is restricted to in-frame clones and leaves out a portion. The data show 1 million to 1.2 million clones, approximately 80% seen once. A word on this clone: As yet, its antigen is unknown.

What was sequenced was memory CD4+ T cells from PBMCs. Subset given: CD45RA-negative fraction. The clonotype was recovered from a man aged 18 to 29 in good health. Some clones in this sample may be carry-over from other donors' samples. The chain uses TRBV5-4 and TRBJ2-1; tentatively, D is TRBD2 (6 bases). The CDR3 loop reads CASSLARDSSENEQFF. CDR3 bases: TGTGCCAGCAGCTTGGCCAGGGACTCGTCTGAAAATGAGCAGTTCTTC.